The next 14 T cell receptor beta chains were all read from a single sample in a study of tumor-infiltrating lymphocytes in primary liver carcinoma. The authors made TCR beta cDNA from 400 to 600 ng total RNA with a constant-region primer. Libraries covering TCR beta were generated through three nested multiplex PCR rounds (using a slightly modified ARM-PCR). Use of TRBV1-TRBV30 forward primers with a C-beta reverse primer characterized the first two PCR rounds, which lasted about 11 cycles each. TCRdb independently ran MiXCR on the multiplex PCR reads; one entry per CDR3 protein. The table shows some 180,000 distinct CDR3 sequences, with 50% to 75% occurring only once. Germline DNA was also extracted, with blood RNA taken from unsorted whole blood. The material sequenced was peripheral blood. The receptors derive from a middle-aged man with primary liver carcinoma and hepatitis B virus infection.

This clonotype was recorded once. This chain joins TRBV5-4 and TRBJ1-1; 10 positions agree with TRBD1. The germline V gene encodes CDR1 SGHNT and CDR2 YYREEE (reference sequence). The CDR3 is made up of 14 amino acids. Losses at the gene ends were 5 bases for V and 4 bases for J; bases not matched to a gene: 5. The CDR3 nucleotides are TGTGCCAGCAGTGTCCGGACAGGGGGCACTGAAGCTTTCTTT. Its translation: CASSVRTGGTEAFF.

The genes are TRBV5-1 and TRBJ1-6; 8 bases line up with TRBD1. The CDR3 covers 14 residues. Unmatched junction bases numbered 5, after V lost 4 bases and J lost 8 bases. The V gene's germline CDR1 is SGHRS and CDR2 YFSETQ. The DNA for the CDR3 is TGCGCCAGCAGCCCGACAGGGGAGGATTCACCCCTCCACTTT. Translated: CASSPTGEDSPLHF.

DNA for the CDR3: TGCGCCAGCAGCCCCGGGACTAGCGGGATAAAAGAGACCCAGTACTTC. Its protein product is CASSPGTSGIKETQYF. This chain uses TRBV5-1 with TRBJ2-5; 13 nucleotides agree with TRBD2. From germline, CDR1 is SGHRS and CDR2 YFSETQ. Losses at the gene ends were 4 bases for V and 3 bases for J; bases not matched to a gene: 6. The length of the CDR3 is 16 residues.

This clonotype was detected many times. The V and J genes are TRBV11-2 and TRBJ2-5; TRBD1 might be the D (5 bases). The germline V and J ends were trimmed by 7 bases and 2 bases, with 8 bases remaining between them. From germline, CDR1 is SGHAT and CDR2 FQNNGV. The CDR3 runs 12 residues. CDR3 coding DNA: TGTGCCAGCAACGACAGACAAGAGACCCAGTACTTC. Protein product: CASNDRQETQYF.

The rearrangement uses TRBV6-1 and TRBJ1-5, with a weak D call TRBD1 (5 bases). Trimming pared 5 bases from V and 4 bases from J, leaving 24 bases between. Germline V lookup: CDR1 MNHNS, CDR2 SASEGT. The CDR3 totals 18 residues. In DNA, the CDR3 is TGTGCCAGCAGTTCTGCGCCCGGGGCAGGGTCTACGAATCAGCCCCAGCATTTT. Encoded protein: CASSSAPGAGSTNQPQHF.

This clonotype came up many times. V and J are TRBV11-2 and TRBJ2-5; D perhaps matches TRBD2 (7 bases). The CDR3 has 15 amino acids. V was pared by 1 base and J by 3 bases, with 12 bases between. The germline V gene encodes CDR1 SGHAT and CDR2 FQNNGV. CDR3 sequence reads: CASSLGGLAEETQYF. CDR3 nucleotide sequence: TGTGCCAGCAGCTTAGGGGGGCTAGCGGAAGAGACCCAGTACTTC.

Turning to this clonotype: Here the CDR3 omits its conserved ending phenylalanine or tryptophan, so a read error is the likely source. The V call is TRBV24-1, the J call TRBJ1-5; D gene uncertain. Deletions cut 10 bases from V and 2 bases from J, with 14 bases between. The CDR3 is 14 amino acids. Germline V CDR1 and CDR2: KGHDR, SFDVKD. Here the CDR3 DNA reads TGTGCCACAAGTACAGATGTGGGCAATCAGCCCCAGCATATT. This encodes CATSTDVGNQPQHI.

About this clonotype: Germline and junction disagree at one end, which may indicate a read error. The V gene is TRBV6-5, the J gene TRBJ2-7; no definite D call. Germline loops: CDR1 MNHEY, CDR2 SVGAGI. There are 16 residues in the CDR3. CDR3 DNA sequence: TGTGTCAGCAAAAAACAACCTAACGGTCGTTCCTACGAGCAGTACTTC. Encoded protein: CVSKKQPNGRSYEQYF.

This clonotype turned up a few times. The chain uses TRBV4-1 and TRBJ1-5; D not resolved. This CDR3 contains 13 residues. Trimming took 1 base from V and 11 from J, leaving 12 bases between them. CDR1 and CDR2 from the germline V gene are MGHRA and YSYEKL. The CDR3, as DNA: TGCGCCAGCAGCCAAGGAGAAGGGAGTTCCCAGCATTTT. This codes for CASSQGEGSSQHF.

About this clonotype itself: Here the CDR3 omits its conserved ending phenylalanine or tryptophan, so a read error is the likely source. The V and J genes are TRBV11-2 and TRBJ2-3, with 7 bases fitting TRBD1. This CDR3 spans 13 amino acids. Germline V gene sequence: CDR1 SGHAT, CDR2 FQNNGV. Unmatched junction bases numbered 1, after V lost 1 base and J lost 6 bases. CDR3 protein: CASSLGRGDTQYY. DNA of the CDR3: TGTGCCAGCAGCTTAGGCAGGGGGGATACGCAGTATTAT.

Notes on this clonotype: A much larger clone lies a single base off, so this may be a read error. The chain joins TRBV6-1 to TRBJ2-3; 10 bases agree with TRBD2. V was clipped by 2 bases and J by 4 bases; unmatched bases: 3. Germline lookup yields CDR1 MNHNS and CDR2 SASEGT. The CDR3 spans 15 residues. Here the CDR3 reads CASSELAGEADTQYF. The DNA for the CDR3 is TGTGCCAGCAGTGAACTAGCGGGAGAGGCAGATACGCAGTATTTT.

Turning to this clonotype: Given the absence of the conserved phenylalanine or tryptophan at the CDR3 end, a read error is likely. The gene calls are TRBV6-5 and TRBJ2-1; a weak D match, TRBD1 (5 bases). CDR1 and CDR2 from the germline V gene are MNHEY and SVGAGI. The CDR3 is 12 amino acids. CDR3 nucleotides: TGTGACAGCAGCCTTCAGGGAACTGAGCAGTTCCTC. It translates to CDSSLQGTEQFL.

This clonotype has only a few counts. The chain combines TRBV29-1 with TRBJ2-7, with D unclear. V was shortened by 1 base and J by 7 bases, with 5 bases between the two germline ends. Germline V gives CDR1 SQVTM, CDR2 ANQGSEA. CDR3 length: 10 residues. CDR3 nucleotides: TGCAGCGTTGAAGGTACGGAGCAGTACTTC. Translating it yields CSVEGTEQYF.

Comment on this clonotype: A single base separates this from a much larger clone, so it may be a read error. V is TRBV4-1 and J is TRBJ1-1; 8 bases line up with TRBD1. The germline gives CDR1 MGHRA, CDR2 YSYEKL. V lost 1 base to trimming and J lost 5 bases; unmatched junction nucleotides: 15. CDR3 length: 18 amino acids. For the CDR3, the DNA is TGCGCCAGCAGCCAAGTTGGGACAGGCCCCTGGGTAGCGACTGAAGCTTTCTTT. Protein product: CASSQVGTGPWVATEAFF.